This T cell receptor (beta chain) was documented in a study of OX40 agonist ivuxolimab in advanced cancers. In terms of the full investigation: Ivuxolimab was a fully human IgG2 agonistic monoclonal antibody targeting the costimulatory receptor OX40 (CD134). Intravenous ivuxolimab was administered to patients every 2 weeks at six dose levels: 0.01, 0.1, 0.3, 1.5, 3 and 10 mg/kg. Among the roughly 50 dose-escalation patients, some 20 had hepatocellular carcinoma, roughly 15 melanoma, 9 renal cell carcinoma and 9 head and neck cancer. In the dose-escalation cohort, approximately 82% of patients were male, and the mean age was 60 years with a range of roughly 23 to 79. Prior anti-PD-1, anti-PD-L1 or anti-CTLA-4 therapy was permitted, and checkpoint inhibitors had been received by less than 45% of dose-escalation patients. Partial responses occurred in three dose-escalation patients, of whom one had hepatocellular carcinoma and two had cutaneous melanoma. The point of sequencing TCRbeta in the periphery was to test whether ivuxolimab changed TCR sequence diversity and drove clonal T-cell expansion. The paper describes the monotherapy dose-escalation part (N = 52 patients) of the phase I trial of ivuxolimab. What the work shows at the level of the full study, not this receptor alone: Low levels of normalized T-cell clonal expansion were also seen in some patients who did not respond. In partial responders in the 0.1-3.0 mg/kg groups, normalized peripheral clonal expansion was found to be among the lowest, especially among CD8+ T cells. At doses from 0.1 to 3.0 mg/kg, clonal expansion was seen in both CD4+ and CD8+ blood T cells between baseline and week 6. The antigen specificity of the peripheral T cells that underwent clonal expansion was not determined. After ivuxolimab, more expanded clones were found on average in CD8+ T cells than in CD4+ T cells.

Patients with autoimmune disease history or receiving systemic immunosuppression were excluded from the trial. Peripheral blood for TCR sequencing was collected from all dose cohorts at baseline, on cycle 4 day 1, and on cycle 7 day 1. Samples came from an open-label, multicenter, first-in-human phase I dose-escalation trial of ivuxolimab. Adults with locally advanced or metastatic melanoma, renal cell carcinoma, hepatocellular carcinoma or head and neck squamous cell carcinoma were enrolled in the trial. Before TCR sequencing, CD4+ T cells and CD8+ T cells were sorted from peripheral blood as separate populations. From the cysteine up to the phenylalanine, the CDR3 has a length of 20 residues. Only the CDR3 portion is preserved as DNA: 60 bases, with reading frame beginning at the first base. The trim is 7 bases for V and 2 bases for J, with a gap of 32 bases between the germline ends. CDR1 and CDR2, per the germline V gene, are SNHLY and FYNNEI.

Genomic DNA was extracted from sorted cells for sequencing of the TCRbeta CDR3 region. The immunoSEQ Assay was used for sequencing of TCRbeta CDR3 regions. TCRdb carries this immuneACCESS record with in-frame sequences only. Its versions omit some clonotypes, under half of them owing to an unresolved V gene in the studies checked, with the rest unexplained. The sample table records around 46,000 clones; around 91% of these occur just once. The ten largest account for roughly 10% of the sample. For this clone: Its antigen is still unknown. No clone much larger than this one lies a single base away; base qualities are absent.

The sequences come from CD4+ or CD8+ T cells sorted from blood, collected in a trial of the OX40 agonist ivuxolimab. The rearranged segments are TRBV2 and TRBJ2-5; the D segment could be TRBD2, given 7 matching bases. The sequence was obtained from an adult with an advanced solid tumor such as melanoma, head and neck, liver or kidney cancer. The DNA sequence is as follows: TGTGCCAGCACCAAACGGGGAACGGGGGGCGCAGCGCTTATGCAAGAGACCCAGTACTTC. The resulting protein is CASTKRGTGGAALMQETQYF. When the CDR3 is completed using the reference TRBV2 and TRBJ2-5 genes on either side, the full variable domain is EPEVTQTPSHQVTQMGQEVILRCVPISNHLYFYWYRQILGQKVEFLVSFYNNEISEKSEIFDDQFSVERPDGSNFTLKIRSTKLEDSAMYFCASTKRGTGGAALMQETQYFGPGTRLLVL.